The present T cell receptor beta chain was sequenced within a study of blood T cell repertoires in COVID-19. Sequencing used immunoSEQ multiplex PCR; TCRdb keeps in-frame clones, though not all of them. The sample contains hundreds of thousands of clones, about four fifths of which appear only once. Deletions cut 6 bases from V and 0 bases from J, with 9 bases between. Germline-derived CDR1 and CDR2 are MNHEY and SVGAGI. The CDR3 totals 13 residues. This receptor was identified in an elderly woman with acute or convalescent COVID-19. The sequenced sample consisted of peripheral blood. The chain has TRBV6-5 and TRBJ2-7; D is unclear. In DNA, the CDR3 is TGTGCCAGCAGCGCGACGGGCTCCTACGAGCAGTACTTC. It specifies CASSATGSYEQYF.